This T cell receptor (beta chain) was sequenced in a study of T cells in Graves' hyperthyroidism and ophthalmopathy. J was trimmed by 4 bases and V by 3 bases; bases with no gene match: 14. Germline-derived CDR1 and CDR2 are SEHNR and FQNEAQ (reference sequence). This CDR3 has 17 amino acids. RNA transcripts yielded amplified TCR beta CDR3 regions. Carried out on the TCR CDR3, a first-round RT-PCR used the HTBI primer set. TCRdb passed the multiplex PCR reads through MiXCR, listing each CDR3 protein once. The sample lists over 700,000 distinct CDR3 sequences, 30% to 40% seen once, with 31% in the top ten. There are many counts of this clonotype. Its antigen is as yet unknown. Uncontrolled infection, other autoimmune disease, pregnancy and lactation each barred patients from inclusion. For the diagnoses, clinical symptoms, serum thyroxine and TRAb, thyroid ultrasound and orbital computed tomography were used.

Findings and caveats of the study: Most thyroid clonotypes expanded above 0.001 appeared in blood too. Ophthalmopathy, which appeared later, was predicted by the model a median roughly 6.5 months before onset.

The chain joins TRBV7-9 to TRBJ2-7; TRBD2 matches at 8 bases. The sample consisted of blood. The TCR was taken from a woman aged 35 to 49 with Graves' hyperthyroidism. The CDR3, as DNA: TGTGCCAGCAGCTTCAGGCCGGGACTAGTTGAGAAGTACGAGCAGTACTTC. Translated: CASSFRPGLVEKYEQYF.